What follows describes a single TCR beta chain. Its specificity is not known. Germline assignment: CDR1 KGHSH and CDR2 LQKENI. The CDR3 spans 16 residues. Trimming left V 1 base short and J 0 bases short, with 11 bases between. Sequencing used immunoSEQ multiplex PCR; TCRdb keeps in-frame clones, though not all of them. The sample contains over 250,000 clones, approximately 76% of which appear only once. This sample was included in a study of cytotoxic CD8 clonotypes in ibrutinib-treated CLL. The overall study: Per sample, productive templates averaged around 250,000 and productive rearrangements averaged around 100,000. Study-wide results and caveats: Clonality climbed at ibrutinib response, then dropped toward baseline at progression. The clonality rise at ibrutinib response reflected private clonotype expansion.

Here the sequenced sample was PBMCs, taken at disease progression, from a patient treated with ibrutinib. This chain joins TRBV18 and TRBJ2-3; TRBD1 or TRBD2 may be the D gene (5 bases each). This sequence was found in a human donor with chronic lymphocytic leukemia. For the CDR3, the DNA is TGTGCCAGCTCACCACGGGGGACGGGTAGCACAGATACGCAGTATTTT. It specifies CASSPRGTGSTDTQYF.